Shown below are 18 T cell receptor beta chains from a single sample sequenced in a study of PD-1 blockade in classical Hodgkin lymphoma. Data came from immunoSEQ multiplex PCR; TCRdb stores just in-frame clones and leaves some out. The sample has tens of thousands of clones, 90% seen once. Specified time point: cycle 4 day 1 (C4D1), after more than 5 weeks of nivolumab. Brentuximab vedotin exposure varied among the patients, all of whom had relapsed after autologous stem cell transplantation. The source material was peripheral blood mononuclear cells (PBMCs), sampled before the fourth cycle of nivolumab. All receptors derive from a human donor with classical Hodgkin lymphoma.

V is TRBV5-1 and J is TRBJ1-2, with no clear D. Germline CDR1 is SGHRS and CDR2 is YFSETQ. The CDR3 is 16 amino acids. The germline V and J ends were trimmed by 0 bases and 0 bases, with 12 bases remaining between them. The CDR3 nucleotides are TGCGCCAGCAGCTTGGGTCACAGTAAAGCTAACTATGGCTACACCTTC. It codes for CASSLGHSKANYGYTF.

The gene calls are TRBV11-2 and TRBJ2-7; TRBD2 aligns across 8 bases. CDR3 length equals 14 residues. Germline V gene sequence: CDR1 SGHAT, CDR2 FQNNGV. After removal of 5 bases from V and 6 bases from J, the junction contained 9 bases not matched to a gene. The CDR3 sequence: CASSAPGTSGEQYF. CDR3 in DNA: TGTGCCAGCAGCGCCCCCGGGACTAGTGGCGAGCAGTACTTC.

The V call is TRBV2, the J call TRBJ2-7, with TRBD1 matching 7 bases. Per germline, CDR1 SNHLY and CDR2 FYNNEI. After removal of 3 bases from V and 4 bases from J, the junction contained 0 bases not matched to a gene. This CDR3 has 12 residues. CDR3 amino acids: CASSEGQYEQYF. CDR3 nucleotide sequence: TGTGCCAGCAGTGAGGGACAGTACGAGCAGTACTTC.

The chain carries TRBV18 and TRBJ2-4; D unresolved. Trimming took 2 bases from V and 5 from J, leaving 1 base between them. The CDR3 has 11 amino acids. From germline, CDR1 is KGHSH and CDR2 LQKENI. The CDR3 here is CASSPENIQYF. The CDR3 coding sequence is TGTGCCAGCTCACCAGAAAACATTCAGTACTTC. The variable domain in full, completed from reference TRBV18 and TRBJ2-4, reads NAGVMQNPRHLVRRRGQEARLRCSPMKGHSHVYWYRQLPEEGLKFMVYLQKENIIDESGMPKERFSAEFPKEGPSILRIQQVVRGDSAAYFCASSPENIQYFGAGTRLSVL.

CDR3 protein: CASSQGPTDQPQHF. DNA of the CDR3: TGCGCCAGCAGCCAAGGTCCCACAGATCAGCCCCAGCATTTT. This chain joins TRBV4-1 and TRBJ1-5; D is ambiguous. Per germline, CDR1 MGHRA and CDR2 YSYEKL. V was clipped by 1 base and J by 5 bases, with 9 bases between them. CDR3 length: 14 amino acids.

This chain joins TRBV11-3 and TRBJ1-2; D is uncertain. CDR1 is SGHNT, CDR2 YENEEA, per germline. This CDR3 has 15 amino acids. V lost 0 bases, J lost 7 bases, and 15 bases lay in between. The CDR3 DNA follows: TGTGCCAGCAGCTTAGACGGCGGGCGGAGCGGTGGCTACACCTTC. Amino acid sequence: CASSLDGGRSGGYTF.

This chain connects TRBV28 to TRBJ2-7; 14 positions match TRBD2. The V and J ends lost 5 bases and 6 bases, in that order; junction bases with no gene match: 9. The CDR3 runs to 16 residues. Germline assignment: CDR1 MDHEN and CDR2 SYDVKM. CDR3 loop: CASSPTSGRARAEQYF. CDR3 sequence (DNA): TGTGCCAGCAGTCCGACTAGCGGGAGGGCCCGGGCCGAGCAGTACTTC.

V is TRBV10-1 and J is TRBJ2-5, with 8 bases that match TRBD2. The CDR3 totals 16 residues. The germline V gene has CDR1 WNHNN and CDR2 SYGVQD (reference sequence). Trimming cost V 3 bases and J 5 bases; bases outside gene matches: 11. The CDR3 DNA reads TGCGCCAGCAGTGACCGTCAAGCGGGAGAGGTGGAGACCCAGTACTTC. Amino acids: CASSDRQAGEVETQYF.

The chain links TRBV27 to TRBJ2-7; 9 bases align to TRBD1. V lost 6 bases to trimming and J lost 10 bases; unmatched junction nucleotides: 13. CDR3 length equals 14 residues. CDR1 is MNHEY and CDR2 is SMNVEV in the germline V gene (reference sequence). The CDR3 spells CASRQTGGAGKQYF. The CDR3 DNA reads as TGTGCCAGCAGACAAACAGGGGGCGCCGGGAAACAGTACTTC.

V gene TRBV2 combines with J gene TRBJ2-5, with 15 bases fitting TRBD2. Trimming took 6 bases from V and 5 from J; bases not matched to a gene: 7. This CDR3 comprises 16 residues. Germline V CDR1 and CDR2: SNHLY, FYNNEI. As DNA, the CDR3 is TGTGCCAGCAGCCGGACTAGCGGGAGGGCCAGGGAGACCCAGTACTTC. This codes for CASSRTSGRARETQYF.

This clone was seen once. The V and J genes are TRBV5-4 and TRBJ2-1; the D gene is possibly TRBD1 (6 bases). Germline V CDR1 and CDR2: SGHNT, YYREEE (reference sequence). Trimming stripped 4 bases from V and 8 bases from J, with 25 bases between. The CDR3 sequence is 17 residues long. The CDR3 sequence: CASSPGVARGYSDEQFF. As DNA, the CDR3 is TGTGCCAGCAGCCCCGGGGTGGCCAGGGGTTATTCTGATGAGCAGTTCTTC.

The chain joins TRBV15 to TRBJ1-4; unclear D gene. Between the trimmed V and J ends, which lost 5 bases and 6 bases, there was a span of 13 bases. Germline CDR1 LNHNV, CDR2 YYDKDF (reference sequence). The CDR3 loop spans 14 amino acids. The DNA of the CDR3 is TGTGCCACCAGCGCTAGTCGGGAGTATGAAAAACTGTTTTTT. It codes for CATSASREYEKLFF.

The CDR3 DNA is TGTGCCAGCAGTGCTCGGATGAGTGCAGATACGCAGTATTTT. It yields the protein CASSARMSADTQYF. The rearrangement joins TRBV6-4 to TRBJ2-3; no firm D call. Trimming stripped 4 bases from V and 4 bases from J, with 12 bases between. CDR1 is MRHNA, CDR2 SNTAGT, per germline. The CDR3 is 14 residues long.

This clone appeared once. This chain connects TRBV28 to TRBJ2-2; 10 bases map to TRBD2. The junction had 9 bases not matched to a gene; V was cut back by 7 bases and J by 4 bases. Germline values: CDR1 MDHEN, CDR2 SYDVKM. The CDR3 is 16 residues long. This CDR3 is CASTVLAGVGTGELFF. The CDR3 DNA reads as TGTGCCAGCACGGTTCTAGCGGGAGTCGGCACCGGGGAGCTGTTTTTT.

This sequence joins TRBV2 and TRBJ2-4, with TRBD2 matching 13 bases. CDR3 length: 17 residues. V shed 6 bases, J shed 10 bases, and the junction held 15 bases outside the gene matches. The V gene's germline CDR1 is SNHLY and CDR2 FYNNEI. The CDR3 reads CASRGTSGILPPGIQYF. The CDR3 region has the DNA TGTGCCAGCAGGGGGACTAGCGGGATCTTACCTCCGGGGATTCAGTACTTC. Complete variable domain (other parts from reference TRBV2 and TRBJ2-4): EPEVTQTPSHQVTQMGQEVILRCVPISNHLYFYWYRQILGQKVEFLVSFYNNEISEKSEIFDDQFSVERPDGSNFTLKIRSTKLEDSAMYFCASRGTSGILPPGIQYFGAGTRLSVL.

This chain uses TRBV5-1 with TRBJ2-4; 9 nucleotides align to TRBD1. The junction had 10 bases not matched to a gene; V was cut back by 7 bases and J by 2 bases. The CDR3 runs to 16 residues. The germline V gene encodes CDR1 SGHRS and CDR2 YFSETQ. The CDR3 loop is CASGEQGAGTKNIQYF. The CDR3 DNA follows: TGCGCCAGCGGCGAACAGGGGGCTGGAACCAAAAACATTCAGTACTTC.

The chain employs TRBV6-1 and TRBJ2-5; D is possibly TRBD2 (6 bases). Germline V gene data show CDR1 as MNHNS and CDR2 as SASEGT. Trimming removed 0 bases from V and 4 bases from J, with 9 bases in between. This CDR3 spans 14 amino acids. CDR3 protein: CASSEAGGAETQYF. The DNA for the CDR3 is TGTGCCAGCAGTGAAGCGGGAGGAGCAGAGACCCAGTACTTC.

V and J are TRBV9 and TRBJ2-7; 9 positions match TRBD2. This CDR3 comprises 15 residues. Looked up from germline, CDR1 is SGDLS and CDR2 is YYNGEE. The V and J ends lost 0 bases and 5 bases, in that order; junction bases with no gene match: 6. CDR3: CASSVDVGLAHEQYF. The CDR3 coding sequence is TGTGCCAGCAGCGTAGATGTGGGACTAGCACACGAGCAGTACTTC.